A single sample is the source of the 21 T cell receptor beta chains below, sequenced in a study of T cell changes during pregnancy in multiple sclerosis. Sequencing used immunoSEQ multiplex PCR; TCRdb keeps in-frame clones, though not all of them. The table has some 85,000 clones, 90% to 95% seen once. Sequences were derived from peripheral blood, sampled in the second trimester of pregnancy. Receptor source: a female donor with multiple sclerosis, enrolled in a pregnancy study.

This chain joins TRBV6-6 and TRBJ1-2, with D unclear. Germline CDR1 and CDR2: MNHNY and SVGAGI (reference sequence). CDR3 length: 11 amino acids. Trimming cost V 10 bases and J 7 bases, with 13 bases left between them. DNA of the CDR3: TGTGCCATATCGACGGGTTCTGGCTACACCTTC. This encodes CAISTGSGYTF.

The V and J genes are TRBV7-8 and TRBJ1-2; no clear D gene. Trimming removed 1 base at V and 2 bases at J, with 11 bases between. CDR3 length equals 15 residues. Germline CDR1 SGHVS, CDR2 FQNEAQ. This chain's CDR3 is CASSLEGRPNYGYTF. CDR3 DNA: TGTGCCAGCAGCTTAGAAGGCAGGCCCAACTATGGCTACACCTTC.

V is TRBV5-6 and J is TRBJ2-3, with D possibly being TRBD2 (6 bases). The germline V gene has CDR1 SGHDT and CDR2 YYEEEE. Trimming shortened V by 3 bases and J by 0 bases, and 14 bases separated the two germline ends. There are 16 residues in the CDR3. CDR3 bases: TGTGCCAGCAGCTCGGGGACGGCGGGGAGCACAGATACGCAGTATTTT. Translation: CASSSGTAGSTDTQYF.

The genes are TRBV7-3 and TRBJ2-3, with 9 nucleotides matching TRBD1. The CDR3 length is 16 residues. Germline CDR1 reads SGHTA; CDR2 reads FQGTGA. V was clipped by 6 bases and J by 1 base; unmatched bases: 8. The CDR3 region has the DNA TGTGCCAGCAGTAATCGGGGGACAGGGCGCACAGATACGCAGTATTTT. Translation: CASSNRGTGRTDTQYF.

V and J are TRBV4-2 and TRBJ1-1; D may be TRBD1 (6 bases). Germline CDR1 LGHNA, CDR2 YNFKEQ. The CDR3 consists of 16 residues. The V gene lost 1 base and the J gene lost 0 bases, with 12 bases spanning the gap. The CDR3 protein is CASSQVGQIMNTEAFF. The CDR3 DNA reads as TGTGCCAGCAGCCAAGTAGGACAGATCATGAACACTGAAGCTTTCTTT.

This clone appeared a single time. The chain carries TRBV2 and TRBJ2-1; 7 bases match TRBD1. CDR1 and CDR2 from the germline V gene are SNHLY and FYNNEI. The CDR3 sequence is 16 residues long. V lost 0 bases, J lost 7 bases, and 9 bases stayed unmatched. The CDR3 DNA reads TGTGCCAGCAGTGAAGCGAGTCAGGGGGTAAGGAATGAGCAGTTCTTC. It is translated as CASSEASQGVRNEQFF. The variable domain in full, completed from reference TRBV2 and TRBJ2-1, reads EPEVTQTPSHQVTQMGQEVILRCVPISNHLYFYWYRQILGQKVEFLVSFYNNEISEKSEIFDDQFSVERPDGSNFTLKIRSTKLEDSAMYFCASSEASQGVRNEQFFGPGTRLTVL.

This chain uses TRBV19 with TRBJ1-3, with D perhaps TRBD1 (6 bases). V lost 5 bases and J lost 0, with 14 bases in between. The length of the CDR3 is 16 residues. Germline V gene data show CDR1 as LNHDA and CDR2 as SQIVND (reference sequence). In nucleotides, the CDR3 is TGTGCCAGTAGTGAAGAACAGGGCCGCTCTGGAAACACCATATATTTT. Its protein product is CASSEEQGRSGNTIYF.

The CDR3 sequence is CASSRDGELGWDEQFF. In nucleotides, the CDR3 is TGCGCCAGCAGCCGGGATGGGGAGCTCGGGTGGGATGAGCAGTTCTTC. The chain uses TRBV5-1 and TRBJ2-1; tentatively, D is TRBD2 (5 bases). Between the trimmed V and J ends, which lost 4 bases and 8 bases, there was a span of 22 bases. The CDR3 is made up of 16 amino acids. Germline CDR1 is SGHRS and CDR2 is YFSETQ.

DNA of the CDR3: TGTGCCAGCAGTACCCGACTAGCGGGGTCCTACGAGCAGTACTTC. Residues: CASSTRLAGSYEQYF. The rearrangement links TRBV27 to TRBJ2-7; 11 nucleotides line up with TRBD2. After removal of 5 bases from V and 1 base from J, the junction contained 4 bases not matched to a gene. The CDR3 has 15 amino acids. Germline lookup yields CDR1 MNHEY and CDR2 SMNVEV (reference sequence).

This sequence joins TRBV30 and TRBJ2-7, with TRBD1 as a possible D gene (6 bases). The CDR3 is 14 residues long. V shed 3 bases and J shed 0 bases, with 12 bases lying between them. Germline assignment: CDR1 GTSNPN and CDR2 SVGIG (reference sequence). CDR3 protein: CAWSLDRSSYEQYF. The CDR3, as DNA: TGTGCCTGGAGCTTAGACAGGTCCTCCTACGAGCAGTACTTC.

The V and J genes are TRBV5-6 and TRBJ2-1; perhaps TRBD2 as D (6 bases). V was cut by 4 bases and J by 1 base, with 9 bases left in between. Germline values: CDR1 SGHDT, CDR2 YYEEEE. The CDR3 loop spans 14 amino acids. This CDR3 reads CASSLGTSYNEQFF. The CDR3 coding sequence is TGTGCCAGCAGCCTTGGGACTTCCTACAATGAGCAGTTCTTC.

This rearrangement joins TRBV19 to TRBJ1-2, with a weak D call TRBD1 (6 bases). The ends were cut back, 4 bases at V and 8 bases at J, with 14 bases in the middle. The length of the CDR3 is 13 residues. Germline lookup yields CDR1 LNHDA and CDR2 SQIVND (reference sequence). CDR3 region: CASSSDRLGGYTF. Here the CDR3 DNA reads TGTGCCAGTAGTAGTGACAGGCTGGGCGGCTACACCTTC.

The chain is built from TRBV27 and TRBJ2-4; 7 bases map to TRBD1. There are 14 residues in the CDR3. The V gene end was trimmed by 4 bases and the J gene end by 1 base; junction bases not matched to a gene: 1. Germline CDR1 reads MNHEY; CDR2 reads SMNVEV (reference sequence). CDR3 coding DNA: TGTGCCAGCAGTTCCAGGGGGGCCAAAAACATTCAGTACTTC. Protein sequence: CASSSRGAKNIQYF.

V and J are TRBV5-1 and TRBJ2-7; TRBD1 is a possible D gene (7 bases). With 5 bases removed from V and 5 bases from J, the gap between germline ends came to 20 bases. The CDR3 is made up of 15 amino acids. From germline, CDR1 is SGHRS and CDR2 YFSETQ. The CDR3 is CASRLNRGLSDEQYF. The DNA for the CDR3 is TGCGCCAGCAGGCTGAACAGGGGACTGTCGGACGAGCAGTACTTC.

The chain combines TRBV4-1 with TRBJ1-3, with a weak D call TRBD1 (6 bases). CDR3 length equals 16 residues. CDR1 and CDR2 from the germline V gene are MGHRA and YSYEKL. V lost 0 bases and J lost 4, with 13 bases in between. The CDR3 coding sequence is TGCGCCAGCAGCCAAGATTATCGGGGGGCGGGAAACACCATATATTTT. Amino acid sequence: CASSQDYRGAGNTIYF.

This chain connects TRBV7-6 to TRBJ2-2; TRBD2 matches at 9 bases. Germline CDR1 is SGHVS and CDR2 is FNYEAQ. With V trimmed by 5 bases and J by 6 bases, 10 bases remained unmatched. CDR3 length equals 16 residues. The DNA for the CDR3 is TGTGCCAGCAGCCCCGGGGCGGGAGGGCCCCCCGGGGAGCTGTTTTTT. Translated, it gives CASSPGAGGPPGELFF.

The J gene is TRBJ2-1, the V gene TRBV5-6, with 10 bases that match TRBD1. The germline V gene has CDR1 SGHDT and CDR2 YYEEEE. This CDR3 has 15 amino acids. The V segment lost 0 bases and the J segment 6 bases; nucleotides outside the gene matches: 3. The DNA for the CDR3 is TGTGCCAGCAGCTTGGCTAGGACAGGGGGCAATGAGCAGTTCTTC. Its translation is CASSLARTGGNEQFF. Based on the CDR3 plus reference TRBV5-6 and TRBJ2-1, the full variable domain is DAGVTQSPTHLIKTRGQQVTLRCSPKSGHDTVSWYQQALGQGPQFIFQYYEEEERQRGNFPDRFSGHQFPNYSSELNVNALLLGDSALYLCASSLARTGGNEQFFGPGTRLTVL.

V gene TRBV2 combines with J gene TRBJ2-7; D is possibly TRBD2 (7 bases). V was cut by 2 bases and J by 7 bases, with 18 bases left in between. The CDR3 is made up of 15 amino acids. Germline values: CDR1 SNHLY, CDR2 FYNNEI. The CDR3 region has the DNA TGTGCCAGCAGTGAATCTCTCGTGGGAGGGGGAGAGCAGTACTTC. It specifies CASSESLVGGGEQYF. Full variable domain (missing parts from reference TRBV2 and TRBJ2-7): EPEVTQTPSHQVTQMGQEVILRCVPISNHLYFYWYRQILGQKVEFLVSFYNNEISEKSEIFDDQFSVERPDGSNFTLKIRSTKLEDSAMYFCASSESLVGGGEQYFGPGTRLTVT.

The chain joins TRBV27 to TRBJ2-1, with D tentatively TRBD1 (6 bases). V lost 6 bases and J 7 bases, leaving 7 bases between the germline ends. This CDR3 is built from 11 residues. Germline V gene sequence: CDR1 MNHEY, CDR2 SMNVEV (reference sequence). CDR3 sequence reads: CASSRGNEQFF. The DNA of the CDR3 is TGTGCCAGCAGCAGGGGTAATGAGCAGTTCTTC.

The chain uses TRBV5-1 and TRBJ2-1; TRBD2 matches at 11 bases. Germline V lookup: CDR1 SGHRS, CDR2 YFSETQ. CDR3 length: 16 residues. J lost 5 bases, V lost 4 bases, and 8 bases had no gene match. The CDR3 coding sequence is TGCGCCAGCAGCAGACACGGGACTAGCGGAAACAATGAGCAGTTCTTC. Its protein product is CASSRHGTSGNNEQFF.

This clone has only one observation. The chain recombines TRBV27 with TRBJ2-7; 9 bases are shared with TRBD1. Germline CDR1 and CDR2: MNHEY and SMNVEV (reference sequence). There are 15 residues in the CDR3. The junction had 8 bases not matched to a gene; V was cut back by 4 bases and J by 4 bases. The CDR3 region has the DNA TGTGCCAGCAGTTCCCGGGACAGGGCTATTTACGAGCAGTACTTC. Its protein is CASSSRDRAIYEQYF.